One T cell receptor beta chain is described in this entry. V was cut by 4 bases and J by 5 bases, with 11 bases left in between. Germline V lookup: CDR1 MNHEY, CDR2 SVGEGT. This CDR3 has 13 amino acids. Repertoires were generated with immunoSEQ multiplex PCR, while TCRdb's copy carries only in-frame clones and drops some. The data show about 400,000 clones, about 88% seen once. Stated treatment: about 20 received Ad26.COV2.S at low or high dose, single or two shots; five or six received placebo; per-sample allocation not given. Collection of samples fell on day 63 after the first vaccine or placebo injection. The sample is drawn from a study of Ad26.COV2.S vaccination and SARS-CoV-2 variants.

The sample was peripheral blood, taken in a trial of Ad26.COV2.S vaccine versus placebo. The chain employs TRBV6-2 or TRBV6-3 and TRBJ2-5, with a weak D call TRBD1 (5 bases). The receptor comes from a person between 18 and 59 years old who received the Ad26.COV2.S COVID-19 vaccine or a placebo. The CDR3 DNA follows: TGTGCCAGCAGTTTTCAGGGCGGCGAGACCCAGTACTTC. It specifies CASSFQGGETQYF.